This T cell receptor beta chain was retrieved from a study of blood T cell repertoires in COVID-19. Study context: Acute-phase and convalescent COVID-19 samples originated in the United States, Italy and Spain. PBMCs, B-cell-depleted T cells, or T cells were the source of the cDNA or gDNA that made up the material.

V was shortened by 1 base and J by 4 bases, with 9 bases between the two germline ends. The CDR3 sequence is 14 residues long. Germline lookup yields CDR1 SEHNR and CDR2 FQNEAQ (reference sequence). As originally analysed: Amplification of reference gene primers was used by the study to estimate nucleated cell counts. Measured with immunoSEQ multiplex PCR; TCRdb has only the in-frame clones, and not every one. The V and J calls and clone size were taken over from that table, and D and trimming were inferred from the DNA. The sample carries around 180,000 clones, 70% to 90% recorded once. The rearrangement joins TRBV7-9 to TRBJ2-3; D remains unclear. The sequence was collected from a human donor with active or convalescent COVID-19. The donor label of this sample is uncertain. Sequenced input: peripheral blood. The CDR3 spells CASSLDQVSDTQYF. CDR3 in DNA: TGTGCCAGCAGCTTAGACCAGGTCTCAGATACGCAGTATTTT.